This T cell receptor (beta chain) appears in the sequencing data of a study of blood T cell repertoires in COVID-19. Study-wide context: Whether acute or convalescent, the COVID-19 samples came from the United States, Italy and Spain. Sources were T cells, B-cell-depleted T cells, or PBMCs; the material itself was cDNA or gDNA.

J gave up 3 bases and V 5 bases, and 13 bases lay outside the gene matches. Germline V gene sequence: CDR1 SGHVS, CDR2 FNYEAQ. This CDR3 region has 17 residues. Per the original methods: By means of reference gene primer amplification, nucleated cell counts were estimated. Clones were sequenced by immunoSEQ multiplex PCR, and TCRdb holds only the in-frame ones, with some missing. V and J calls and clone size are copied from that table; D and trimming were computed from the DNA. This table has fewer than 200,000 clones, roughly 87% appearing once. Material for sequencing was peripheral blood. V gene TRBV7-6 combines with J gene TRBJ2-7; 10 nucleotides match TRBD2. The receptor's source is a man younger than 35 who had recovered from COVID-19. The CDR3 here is CASSPGTSDTTSYEQYF. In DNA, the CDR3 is TGTGCCAGCAGCCCCGGGACTAGCGACACCACCAGCTACGAGCAGTACTTC.